Each of the 25 T cell receptor beta chains below was sequenced from the same sample in a study of shared clonotypes between healthy human individuals. Repertoires were generated with immunoSEQ multiplex PCR, while TCRdb's copy carries only in-frame clones and drops some. The top ten clones hold 0.36% of a sample with roughly 2,500,000 clones, 90% to 95% of them seen once. The sequenced sample was naive CD4+ T cells from PBMCs. The subset here: CD45RA+ positively selected. All receptors derive from a man aged 18 to 29 in good health. Some clones in this sample may be carry-over from other donors' samples.

The chain recombines TRBV7-9 with TRBJ2-3; D ambiguous. Germline CDR1 is SEHNR and CDR2 is FQNEAQ (reference sequence). The CDR3 extends over 13 amino acids. The V and J ends lost 4 bases and 2 bases respectively, with 7 bases between them. The CDR3 nucleotides are TGTGCCAGCAGCTCTCACATCACAGATACGCAGTATTTT. Its translation: CASSSHITDTQYF.

The rearrangement uses TRBV5-1 and TRBJ2-7; 10 bases match TRBD2. The length of the CDR3 is 14 residues. The ends lost 4 bases at V and 5 bases at J; junction bases unmatched: 6. Per the germline V gene, CDR1 is SGHRS and CDR2 is YFSETQ. The CDR3 here is CASSPGLAWNEQYF. The DNA for the CDR3 is TGCGCCAGCAGCCCGGGACTAGCGTGGAACGAGCAGTACTTC.

The genes are TRBV6-1 and TRBJ2-2; tentative D call: TRBD2 (5 bases). CDR1 MNHNS and CDR2 SASEGT come from the germline V gene. Trimming cost V 2 bases and J 5 bases, with 12 bases left between them. The CDR3 totals 15 residues. The CDR3 sequence: CASSEFSVLTGELFF. The CDR3 bases are TGTGCCAGCAGTGAATTTAGCGTCCTGACCGGGGAGCTGTTTTTT.

The J gene is TRBJ2-7, the V gene TRBV7-9, with D possibly TRBD1 on 5 matching bases. V lost 1 base and J lost 6, with 22 bases in between. The length of the CDR3 is 17 residues. Germline values: CDR1 SEHNR, CDR2 FQNEAQ (reference sequence). For the CDR3, the DNA is TGTGCCAGCAGCTTAGTGGTCCGACAGACCCCACGTCCCGAGCAGTACTTC. It codes for CASSLVVRQTPRPEQYF.

The gene calls are TRBV7-2 and TRBJ2-1; D unresolved. CDR3 length: 14 amino acids. V lost 6 bases, J lost 9 bases, and 18 bases lay in between. CDR1 is SGHTA, CDR2 FQGNSA, per germline. This chain's CDR3 is CASSPTRADPEQFF. CDR3 nucleotides: TGTGCCAGCAGTCCTACCCGGGCTGATCCTGAGCAGTTCTTC.

V usage is TRBV28 and J usage is TRBJ2-2; no firm D call. The CDR3 runs to 15 residues. V shed 6 bases and J shed 2 bases, with 13 bases lying between them. From germline, CDR1 is MDHEN and CDR2 SYDVKM. The CDR3 region is CASRTVPLNTGELFF. In DNA form, the CDR3 reads TGTGCCAGCAGGACCGTTCCTCTAAACACCGGGGAGCTGTTTTTT.

The chain recombines TRBV4-3 with TRBJ2-5; TRBD2 matches 10 bases. The ends lost 0 bases at V and 1 base at J; junction bases unmatched: 5. CDR1 is LGHNA, CDR2 YSLEER, per germline. The CDR3 runs 17 residues. DNA of the CDR3: TGCGCCAGCAGCCAAGACCCGCGGACTAGCGGCCAAGAGACCCAGTACTTC. Translated: CASSQDPRTSGQETQYF.

The rearrangement uses TRBV19 and TRBJ2-5; tentatively, D is TRBD2 (6 bases). The ends were cut back, 9 bases at V and 4 bases at J, with 15 bases in the middle. The CDR3 loop spans 13 amino acids. Germline V gene data show CDR1 as LNHDA and CDR2 as SQIVND (reference sequence). The CDR3 spells CASGGNVGETQYF. Here the CDR3 DNA reads TGTGCCAGCGGGGGTAATGTTGGAGAGACCCAGTACTTC.

This chain connects TRBV5-1 to TRBJ2-1; 9 bases are a match to TRBD2. The CDR3 runs 15 residues. Germline values: CDR1 SGHRS, CDR2 YFSETQ. Trimming at V came to 3 bases and at J to 5 bases, leaving 6 bases not matched to a gene. This chain's CDR3 is CASSSPSGENNEQFF. CDR3 nucleotides: TGCGCCAGCAGCTCCCCTAGCGGGGAGAACAATGAGCAGTTCTTC.

The rearrangement links TRBV5-6 to TRBJ1-2, with TRBD1 matching over 11 bases. CDR3 size: 13 residues. V shed 4 bases and J 14 bases; nucleotides not matched to a gene: 10. The germline CDR1 and CDR2 sequences are SGHDT and YYEEEE. The CDR3: CASSLGQGGTGTF. In DNA, the CDR3 is TGTGCCAGCAGCCTGGGACAGGGGGGGACGGGAACCTTC.

The V and J genes are TRBV4-2 and TRBJ2-3, with 11 positions matching TRBD2. This CDR3 region has 14 residues. V was clipped by 2 bases and J by 8 bases; unmatched bases: 3. The germline V gene encodes CDR1 LGHNA and CDR2 YNFKEQ. The CDR3 loop is CASSQILAGGTQYF. In DNA form, the CDR3 reads TGTGCCAGCAGCCAAATTCTAGCGGGAGGTACGCAGTATTTT.

J is TRBJ2-7 and V is TRBV7-2; maybe TRBD2 (5 bases). With 3 bases removed from V and 6 bases from J, the gap between germline ends came to 15 bases. This CDR3 has 14 residues. Germline CDR1 SGHTA, CDR2 FQGNSA. The CDR3 reads CASSFGLAAAEQYF. CDR3 DNA: TGTGCCAGCAGCTTCGGCCTAGCAGCTGCCGAGCAGTACTTC.

For this clone: Other nucleotide sequences from this sample produce the same CDR3. The chain links TRBV7-3 to TRBJ2-3; 14 bases align to TRBD2. CDR3 size: 16 residues. Trimming removed 5 bases from V and 4 bases from J; junction bases left unmatched: 5. The V gene's germline CDR1 is SGHTA and CDR2 FQGTGA. CDR3 amino acids: CASSLGLAGGADTQYF. In DNA form, the CDR3 reads TGTGCCAGCAGCCTAGGACTAGCGGGAGGCGCAGATACGCAGTATTTT.

A single count supports this clone. The genes are TRBV6-5 and TRBJ1-2, with a weak D call TRBD1 (5 bases). The germline gives CDR1 MNHEY, CDR2 SVGAGI. The ends were cut back, 4 bases at V and 8 bases at J, with 14 bases in the middle. The CDR3 has 13 residues. CDR3 amino acids: CASSSEGRRGYTF. CDR3 DNA sequence: TGTGCCAGCAGTTCGGAGGGACGGCGAGGCTACACCTTC.

The chain uses TRBV19 and TRBJ1-1, with D maybe TRBD1 (5 bases). From germline, CDR1 is LNHDA and CDR2 SQIVND (reference sequence). The V gene lost 10 bases and the J gene lost 0 bases, with 15 bases spanning the gap. The CDR3 is made up of 14 amino acids. The CDR3 is CAIGDGNMNTEAFF. The DNA of the CDR3 is TGTGCCATCGGGGACGGGAACATGAACACTGAAGCTTTCTTT.

With respect to this clone: A much more abundant neighbour one base away suggests this may be a read error. Other DNA sequences of this sample code for an identical CDR3. CDR3 loop: CASSLEGNTEAFF. CDR3 DNA sequence: TGTGCCAGCAGCTTGGAGGGGAACACTGAAGCTTTCTTT. The chain employs TRBV7-9 and TRBJ1-1; D gene uncertain. Trimming shortened V by 3 bases and J by 1 base, and 6 bases separated the two germline ends. Germline lookup yields CDR1 SEHNR and CDR2 FQNEAQ (reference sequence). CDR3 size: 13 residues.

This chain joins TRBV16 and TRBJ2-7; D might be TRBD1 or TRBD2, each matching 5 bases. CDR3 length: 13 amino acids. Germline V gene sequence: CDR1 KGHSY, CDR2 FQNENV. Trimming left V 5 bases short and J 3 bases short, with 11 bases between. The chain's CDR3 is CASSRGRGYEQYF. The CDR3 DNA is TGTGCCAGCAGCAGGGGACGGGGCTACGAGCAGTACTTC.

The chain joins TRBV7-2 to TRBJ1-5; TRBD1 aligns across 8 bases. There are 15 residues in the CDR3. Germline V lookup: CDR1 SGHTA, CDR2 FQGNSA. The ends lost 5 bases at V and 1 base at J; junction bases unmatched: 4. CDR3 coding DNA: TGTGCCAGCAGCCCAAGGACAGGGAGCAATCAGCCCCAGCATTTT. It yields the protein CASSPRTGSNQPQHF.

This chain links TRBV19 with TRBJ1-5, with unresolved D. The CDR3 sequence is 14 residues long. CDR1 is LNHDA, CDR2 SQIVND, per germline (reference sequence). Trimming stripped 3 bases from V and 3 bases from J, with 9 bases between. CDR3 coding DNA: TGTGCCAGTAGTATTCGGGGAGTCAATCAGCCCCAGCATTTT. Protein product: CASSIRGVNQPQHF.

This clone appeared a single time. CDR3 amino acids: CSVAGQGAWTGELFF. The DNA for the CDR3 is TGCAGCGTTGCGGGACAGGGGGCATGGACCGGGGAGCTGTTTTTT. The chain carries TRBV29-1 and TRBJ2-2; 12 bases are shared with TRBD1. With V trimmed by 4 bases and J by 5 bases, 5 bases remained unmatched. This CDR3 has 15 residues. Per the germline V gene, CDR1 is SQVTM and CDR2 is ANQGSEA.

The gene calls are TRBV7-3 and TRBJ2-1; 10 nucleotides match TRBD2. Trimming removed 5 bases from V and 12 bases from J; junction bases left unmatched: 13. The germline gives CDR1 SGHTA, CDR2 FQGTGA. The CDR3 has 15 residues. The CDR3 spells CASSTGGLAPQGQFF. The CDR3 DNA reads TGTGCCAGCAGCACTGGGGGACTAGCGCCCCAGGGGCAGTTCTTC.

The chain recombines TRBV7-2 with TRBJ2-5; D is perhaps TRBD1 or TRBD2 (6 bases each). Germline V gene data show CDR1 as SGHTA and CDR2 as FQGNSA. The CDR3 has 15 residues. V lost 1 base and J 3 bases, leaving 12 bases between the germline ends. The CDR3 is CASSLGGPSEETQYF. The CDR3 bases are TGTGCCAGCAGCTTAGGGGGGCCTAGCGAAGAGACCCAGTACTTC.

Details on this clone: Other DNA sequences in the same sample also yield this CDR3. The chain couples TRBV5-1 to TRBJ1-5; 9 bases align to TRBD1. This CDR3 is 14 amino acids long. Germline V lookup: CDR1 SGHRS, CDR2 YFSETQ. Losses at the gene ends were 4 bases for V and 7 bases for J; bases not matched to a gene: 6. The CDR3 DNA is TGCGCCAGCAGCCTACAGGGGGCAGGGCAGCCCCAGCATTTT. Encoded protein: CASSLQGAGQPQHF.

The table lists this clone with a count of one. Distinct nucleotide sequences in the sample also encode this CDR3. The chain joins TRBV11-3 to TRBJ2-7; D is possibly TRBD1 or TRBD2 (5 bases each). The CDR3 loop spans 14 amino acids. CDR1 SGHNT and CDR2 YENEEA come from the germline V gene. The germline V and J ends were trimmed by 5 bases and 0 bases, with 11 bases remaining between them. The CDR3 DNA is TGTGCCAGCAGCCGGGGAAGGGGCTCCTACGAGCAGTACTTC. Amino acids: CASSRGRGSYEQYF.

In its sample, this clone was seen once. The chain joins TRBV18 to TRBJ2-3; 8 nucleotides agree with TRBD1. The trim removed 3 bases at V and 9 bases at J, leaving 5 bases unmatched. The CDR3 runs 13 residues. Germline CDR1 KGHSH, CDR2 LQKENI. CDR3 residues: CASSPQGAETQYF. The CDR3 DNA reads TGTGCCAGCTCACCGCAGGGGGCTGAAACGCAGTATTTT.